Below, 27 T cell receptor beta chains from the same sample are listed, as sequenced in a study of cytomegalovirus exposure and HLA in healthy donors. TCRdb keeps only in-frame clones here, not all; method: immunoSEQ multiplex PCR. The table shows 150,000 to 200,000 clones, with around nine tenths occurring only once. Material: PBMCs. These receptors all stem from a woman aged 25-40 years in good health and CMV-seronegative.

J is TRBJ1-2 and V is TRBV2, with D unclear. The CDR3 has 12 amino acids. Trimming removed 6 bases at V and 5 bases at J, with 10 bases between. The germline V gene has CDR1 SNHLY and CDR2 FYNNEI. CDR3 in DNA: TGTGCCAGCAGCGCGGACTGGTATGGCTACACCTTC. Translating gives CASSADWYGYTF.

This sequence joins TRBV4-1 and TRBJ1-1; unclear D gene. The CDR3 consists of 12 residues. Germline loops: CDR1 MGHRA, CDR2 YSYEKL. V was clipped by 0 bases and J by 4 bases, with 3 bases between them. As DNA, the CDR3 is TGCGCCAGCAGCCAAGACCGCACTGAAGCTTTCTTT. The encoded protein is CASSQDRTEAFF.

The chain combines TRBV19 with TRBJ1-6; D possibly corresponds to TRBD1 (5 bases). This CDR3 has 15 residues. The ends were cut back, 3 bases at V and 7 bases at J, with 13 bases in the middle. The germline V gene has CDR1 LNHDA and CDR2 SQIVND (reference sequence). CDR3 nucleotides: TGTGCCAGTAGTATTCAAGGGGCGTCGAATTCACCCCTCCACTTT. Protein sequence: CASSIQGASNSPLHF.

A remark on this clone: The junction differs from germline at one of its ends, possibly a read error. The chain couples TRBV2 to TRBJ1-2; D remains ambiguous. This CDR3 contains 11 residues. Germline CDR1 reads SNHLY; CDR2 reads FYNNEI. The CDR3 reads CASSERTVIHF. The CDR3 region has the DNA TGTGCCAGCAGTGAGCGTACAGTTATTCATTTC.

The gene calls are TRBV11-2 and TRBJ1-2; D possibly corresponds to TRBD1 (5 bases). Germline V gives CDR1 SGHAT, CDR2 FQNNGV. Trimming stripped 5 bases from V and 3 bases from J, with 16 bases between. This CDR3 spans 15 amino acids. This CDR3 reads CASSPGGVNDYGYTF. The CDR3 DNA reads TGTGCCAGCAGCCCCGGGGGGGTGAACGACTATGGCTACACCTTC.

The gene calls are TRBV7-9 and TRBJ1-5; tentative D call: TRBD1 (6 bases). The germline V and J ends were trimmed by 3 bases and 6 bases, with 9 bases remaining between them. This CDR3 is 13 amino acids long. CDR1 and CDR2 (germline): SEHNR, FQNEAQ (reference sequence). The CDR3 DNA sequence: TGTGCCAGCAGCTTGGGGGCGCTTCAGCCCCAGCATTTT. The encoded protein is CASSLGALQPQHF.

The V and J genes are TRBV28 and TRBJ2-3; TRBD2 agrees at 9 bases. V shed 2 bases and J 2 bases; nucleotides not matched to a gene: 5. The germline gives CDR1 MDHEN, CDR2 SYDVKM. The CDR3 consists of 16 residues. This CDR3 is CASSLQGGGATDTQYF. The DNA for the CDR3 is TGTGCCAGCAGTTTACAGGGCGGGGGGGCCACAGATACGCAGTATTTT.

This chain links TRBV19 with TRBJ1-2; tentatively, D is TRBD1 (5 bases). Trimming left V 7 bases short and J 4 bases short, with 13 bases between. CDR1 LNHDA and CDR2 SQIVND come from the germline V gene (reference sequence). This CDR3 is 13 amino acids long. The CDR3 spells CASTGGLSYGYTF. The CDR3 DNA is TGTGCCAGTACCGGGGGTCTAAGCTATGGCTACACCTTC. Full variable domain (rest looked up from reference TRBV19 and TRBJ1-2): DGGITQSPKYLFRKEGQNVTLSCEQNLNHDAMYWYRQDPGQGLRLIYYSQIVNDFQKGDIAEGYSVSREKKESFPLTVTSAQKNPTAFYLCASTGGLSYGYTFGSGTRLTVV.

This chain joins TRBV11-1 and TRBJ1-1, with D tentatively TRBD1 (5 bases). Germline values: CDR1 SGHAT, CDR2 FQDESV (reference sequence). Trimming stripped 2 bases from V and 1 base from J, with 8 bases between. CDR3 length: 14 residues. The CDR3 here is CASSLLGQNTEAFF. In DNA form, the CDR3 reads TGTGCCAGCAGCTTACTTGGACAGAACACTGAAGCTTTCTTT.

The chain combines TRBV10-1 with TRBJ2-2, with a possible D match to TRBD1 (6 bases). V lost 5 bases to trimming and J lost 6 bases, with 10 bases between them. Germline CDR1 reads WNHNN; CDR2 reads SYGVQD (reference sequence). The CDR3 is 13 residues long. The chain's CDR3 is CASSPTGPGELFF. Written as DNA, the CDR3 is TGCGCCAGCAGTCCGACAGGCCCCGGGGAGCTGTTTTTT.

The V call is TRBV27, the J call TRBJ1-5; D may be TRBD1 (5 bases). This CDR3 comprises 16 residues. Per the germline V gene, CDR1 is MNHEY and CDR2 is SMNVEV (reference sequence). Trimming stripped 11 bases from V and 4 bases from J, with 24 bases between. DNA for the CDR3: TGTGCCGCCGGTTCTTTAAGGACCGGACAAAATCAGCCCCAGCATTTT. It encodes CAAGSLRTGQNQPQHF.

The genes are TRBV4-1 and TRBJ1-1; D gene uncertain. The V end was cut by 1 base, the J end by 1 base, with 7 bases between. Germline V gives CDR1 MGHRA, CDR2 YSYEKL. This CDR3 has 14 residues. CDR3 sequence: CASSQVPGNTEAFF. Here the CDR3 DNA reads TGCGCCAGCAGCCAAGTACCAGGGAACACTGAAGCTTTCTTT.

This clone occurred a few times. CDR3 sequence reads: CACYMGGSPLHF. For the CDR3, the DNA is TGTGCCTGCTATATGGGCGGGTCACCCCTCCACTTT. The chain has TRBV30 and TRBJ1-6; D uncertain. The CDR3 is made up of 12 amino acids. V dropped 6 bases and J dropped 10 bases, with 13 bases sitting between them. Per germline, CDR1 GTSNPN and CDR2 SVGIG (reference sequence).

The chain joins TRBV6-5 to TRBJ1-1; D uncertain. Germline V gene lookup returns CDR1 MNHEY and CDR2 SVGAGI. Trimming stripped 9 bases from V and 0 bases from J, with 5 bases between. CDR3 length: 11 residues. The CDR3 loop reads CASIMNTEAFF. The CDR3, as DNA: TGTGCCAGTATAATGAACACTGAAGCTTTCTTT.

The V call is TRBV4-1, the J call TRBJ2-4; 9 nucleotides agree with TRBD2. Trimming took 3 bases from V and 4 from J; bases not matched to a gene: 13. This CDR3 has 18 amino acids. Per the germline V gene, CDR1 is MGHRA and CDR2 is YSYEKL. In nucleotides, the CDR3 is TGCGCCAGCAGCCAGGAGGTCCCAGGGACTAGCTCGAAAAACATTCAGTACTTC. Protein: CASSQEVPGTSSKNIQYF.

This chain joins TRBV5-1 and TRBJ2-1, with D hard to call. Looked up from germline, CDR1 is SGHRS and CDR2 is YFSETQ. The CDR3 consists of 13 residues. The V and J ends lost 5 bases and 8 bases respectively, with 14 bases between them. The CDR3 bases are TGCGCCAGCAGGTTTCGGGTTTTGTATGAGCAGTTCTTC. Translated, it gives CASRFRVLYEQFF.

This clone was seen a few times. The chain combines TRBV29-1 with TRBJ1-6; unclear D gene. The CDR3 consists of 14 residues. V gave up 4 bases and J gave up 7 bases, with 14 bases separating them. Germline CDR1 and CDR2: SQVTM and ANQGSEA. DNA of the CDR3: TGCAGCGTTGGCTTGGGAGATCGGAATTCACCCCTCCACTTT. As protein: CSVGLGDRNSPLHF.

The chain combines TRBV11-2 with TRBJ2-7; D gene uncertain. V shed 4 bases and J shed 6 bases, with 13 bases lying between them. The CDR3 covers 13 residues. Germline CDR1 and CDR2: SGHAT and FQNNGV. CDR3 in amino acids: CASSSGGLGEQYF. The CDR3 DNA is TGTGCCAGCAGCTCGGGTGGATTGGGCGAGCAGTACTTC. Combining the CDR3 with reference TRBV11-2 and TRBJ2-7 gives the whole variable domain EAGVAQSPRYKIIEKRQSVAFWCNPISGHATLYWYQQILGQGPKLLIQFQNNGVVDDSQLPKDRFSAERLKGVDSTLKIQPAKLEDSAVYLCASSSGGLGEQYFGPGTRLTVT.

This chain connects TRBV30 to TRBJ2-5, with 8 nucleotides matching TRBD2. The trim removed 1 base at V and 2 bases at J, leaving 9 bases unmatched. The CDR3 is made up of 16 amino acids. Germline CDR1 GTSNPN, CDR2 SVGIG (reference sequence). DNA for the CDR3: TGTGCCTGGAGTGAGATCGGAGTAGCGGGGCAAGAGACCCAGTACTTC. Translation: CAWSEIGVAGQETQYF.

The CDR3 loop is CASSIIGELFF. The CDR3 nucleotides read TGTGCCAGCAGCATAATCGGGGAGCTGTTTTTT. V gene TRBV11-3 combines with J gene TRBJ2-2; D gene unclear. V shed 5 bases and J shed 7 bases, with 5 bases lying between them. This CDR3 has 11 amino acids. Germline assignment: CDR1 SGHNT and CDR2 YENEEA.

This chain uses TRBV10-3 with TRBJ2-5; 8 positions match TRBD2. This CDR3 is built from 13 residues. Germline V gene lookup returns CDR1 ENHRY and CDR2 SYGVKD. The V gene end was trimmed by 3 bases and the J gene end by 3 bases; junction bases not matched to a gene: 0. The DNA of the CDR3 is TGTGCCATCAGTGACGGGAGGGAAGAGACCCAGTACTTC. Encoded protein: CAISDGREETQYF.

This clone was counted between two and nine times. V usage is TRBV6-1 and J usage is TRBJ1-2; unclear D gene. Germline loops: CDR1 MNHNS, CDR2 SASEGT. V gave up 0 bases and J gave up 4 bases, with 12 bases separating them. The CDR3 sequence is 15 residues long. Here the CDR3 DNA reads TGTGCCAGCAGTGAAGCGCATGGGGAGGGCTATGGCTACACCTTC. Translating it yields CASSEAHGEGYGYTF.

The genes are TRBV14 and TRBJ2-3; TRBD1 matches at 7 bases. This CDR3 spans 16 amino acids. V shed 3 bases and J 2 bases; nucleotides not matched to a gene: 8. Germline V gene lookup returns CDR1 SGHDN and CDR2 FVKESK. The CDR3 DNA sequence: TGTGCCAGCAGCCATCTTACCGGGACAGTCACAGATACGCAGTATTTT. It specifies CASSHLTGTVTDTQYF.

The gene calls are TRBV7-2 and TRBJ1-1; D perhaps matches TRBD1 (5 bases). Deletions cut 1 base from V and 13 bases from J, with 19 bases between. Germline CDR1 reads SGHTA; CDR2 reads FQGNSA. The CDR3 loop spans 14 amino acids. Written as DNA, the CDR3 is TGTGCCAGCAGCTTAGTTTGGGACTCCCAAGGAATTTTCTTT. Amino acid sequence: CASSLVWDSQGIFF. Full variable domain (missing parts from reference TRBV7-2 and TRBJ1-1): GAGVSQSPSNKVTEKGKDVELRCDPISGHTALYWYRQSLGQGLEFLIYFQGNSAPDKSGLPSDRFSAERTGGSVSTLTIQRTQQEDSAVYLCASSLVWDSQGIFFGQGTRLTVV.

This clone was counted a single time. CDR3 region: CATRTSAYNEQFF. The CDR3 coding sequence is TGCGCCACCCGGACTAGCGCGTACAATGAGCAGTTCTTC. V usage is TRBV10-2 and J usage is TRBJ2-1, with 9 bases aligning to TRBD2. The CDR3 covers 13 residues. Germline assignment: CDR1 WSHSY and CDR2 SAAADI. V was clipped by 10 bases and J by 4 bases; unmatched bases: 5.

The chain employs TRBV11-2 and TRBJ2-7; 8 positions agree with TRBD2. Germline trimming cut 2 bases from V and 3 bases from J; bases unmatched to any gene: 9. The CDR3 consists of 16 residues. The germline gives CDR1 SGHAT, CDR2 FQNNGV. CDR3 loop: CASSLWGSGILYEQYF. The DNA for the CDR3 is TGTGCCAGCAGCTTATGGGGTAGCGGGATTCTCTACGAGCAGTACTTC.

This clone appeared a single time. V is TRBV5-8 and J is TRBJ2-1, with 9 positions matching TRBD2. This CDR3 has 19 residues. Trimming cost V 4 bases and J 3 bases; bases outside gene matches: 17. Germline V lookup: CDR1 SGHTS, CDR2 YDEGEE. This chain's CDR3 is CASSLMLAGGQYYYNEQFF. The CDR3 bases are TGTGCCAGCAGCCTCATGTTGGCGGGGGGGCAGTACTACTACAATGAGCAGTTCTTC.